This entry lists 14 T cell receptor beta chains sequenced from one sample in a study of T cells in Graves' hyperthyroidism and ophthalmopathy. RNA transcripts served as the template for amplifying TCR beta CDR3 regions. HTBI primers were employed in a first-round RT-PCR of the TCR CDR3. TCRdb re-called the multiplex PCR reads through MiXCR, storing one row per CDR3 protein. The sample contains 250,000 to 300,000 distinct CDR3 sequences, roughly an eighth of which appear only once. The sequenced material came from blood. Receptor source: a woman aged 35 to 49 with Graves' hyperthyroidism.

The chain combines TRBV7-3 with TRBJ2-2, with D maybe TRBD2 (6 bases). V lost 5 bases and J 1 base, leaving 14 bases between the germline ends. This CDR3 is built from 16 residues. CDR1 is SGHTA and CDR2 is FQGTGA in the germline V gene. For the CDR3, the DNA is TGTGCCAGCAGCGTGGTGGGAGGACGGAACACCGGGGAGCTGTTTTTT. Translated, it gives CASSVVGGRNTGELFF.

This clonotype was found many times. The J gene is TRBJ1-5, the V gene TRBV30; no definite D call. CDR3 length: 13 residues. In germline, CDR1 is GTSNPN, CDR2 SVGIG (reference sequence). Trimming stripped 1 base from V and 1 base from J, with 5 bases between. Here the CDR3 reads CAWSGGSNQPQHF. DNA for the CDR3: TGTGCCTGGAGTGGAGGGAGCAATCAGCCCCAGCATTTT.

This clonotype has a count of ten or more. At one end, the junction sequence differs from germline, possibly due to a read error. V gene TRBV6-1 combines with J gene TRBJ1-5; the D is unclear. The CDR3 has 13 amino acids. Germline CDR1 MNHNS, CDR2 SASEGT. CDR3 DNA: TGTGCCAACAGTCGGGAGTTGGATCAGCCCCAGCATTTT. It yields the protein CANSRELDQPQHF.

This clonotype has a count of ten or more. This sequence joins TRBV27 and TRBJ2-1; D is possibly TRBD2 (6 bases). This CDR3 has 14 residues. The V end was cut by 5 bases, the J end by 3 bases, with 11 bases between. CDR1 MNHEY and CDR2 SMNVEV come from the germline V gene (reference sequence). The DNA of the CDR3 is TGTGCCAGCAGTGCCCCGGGACTCTACAATGAGCAGTTCTTC. It encodes CASSAPGLYNEQFF.

This clonotype was seen a few times. The chain carries TRBV15 and TRBJ2-1; no definite D call. Germline assignment: CDR1 LNHNV and CDR2 YYDKDF (reference sequence). This CDR3 comprises 14 residues. Trimming pared 3 bases from V and 5 bases from J, leaving 11 bases between. The chain's CDR3 is CATSRRDGNNEQFF. CDR3 sequence (DNA): TGTGCCACCAGCAGGAGAGACGGTAACAATGAGCAGTTCTTC.

This clonotype was found many times. The rearrangement links TRBV9 to TRBJ2-2; 16 bases match TRBD2. This CDR3 is 16 amino acids long. The ends lost 4 bases at V and 6 bases at J; junction bases unmatched: 3. In germline, CDR1 is SGDLS, CDR2 YYNGEE. The CDR3 DNA sequence: TGTGCCAGCAGCCCGGGACTAGCGGGAGGGCCCGGGGAGCTGTTTTTT. Its protein is CASSPGLAGGPGELFF.

The chain has TRBV2 and TRBJ1-5, with D tentatively TRBD1 (6 bases). From germline, CDR1 is SNHLY and CDR2 FYNNEI. The V end lost 4 bases, the J end lost 1 base, and 14 bases lay between the germline ends. The CDR3 runs 16 residues. The CDR3: CASSGYGGGSNQPQHF. The CDR3 coding sequence is TGTGCCAGCAGTGGTTACGGGGGCGGGAGCAATCAGCCCCAGCATTTT.

This clonotype was counted at least ten times. The J gene is TRBJ2-1, the V gene TRBV5-6, with TRBD2 matching over 11 bases. Per germline, CDR1 SGHDT and CDR2 YYEEEE. The CDR3 runs 14 residues. Trimming took 4 bases from V and 8 from J; bases not matched to a gene: 5. The CDR3 protein is CASSPGLAGDEQFF. CDR3 in DNA: TGTGCCAGCAGCCCCGGACTAGCGGGCGATGAGCAGTTCTTC.

The table lists this clonotype with a few counts. The chain joins TRBV28 to TRBJ1-5; D ambiguous. The germline V gene encodes CDR1 MDHEN and CDR2 SYDVKM. The CDR3 totals 15 residues. V was pared by 4 bases and J by 0 bases, with 10 bases between. The CDR3 here is CASSWAGYSNQPQHF. The CDR3 nucleotides read TGTGCCAGCAGTTGGGCCGGGTATAGCAATCAGCCCCAGCATTTT.

This clonotype showed up many times. V is TRBV24-1 and J is TRBJ1-5, with 8 nucleotides matching TRBD1. This CDR3 has 15 amino acids. Germline CDR1 reads KGHDR; CDR2 reads SFDVKD. V was clipped by 9 bases and J by 1 base; unmatched bases: 7. CDR3 bases: TGTGCCACCTCGCCGACAGGGGAAAGCAATCAGCCCCAGCATTTT. As protein: CATSPTGESNQPQHF.

This clonotype came up many times. The chain links TRBV12-3 or TRBV12-4 to TRBJ2-3; D perhaps matches TRBD2 (6 bases). The V end was cut by 5 bases, the J end by 2 bases, with 11 bases between. CDR3 length: 14 amino acids. Here the CDR3 reads CASSTRRDTDTQYF. In nucleotides, the CDR3 is TGTGCCAGCAGTACAAGGCGGGACACAGATACGCAGTATTTT.

This clonotype showed up many times. V is TRBV7-2 and J is TRBJ2-1; 7 positions match TRBD2. Germline values: CDR1 SGHTA, CDR2 FQGNSA. There are 15 residues in the CDR3. Germline trimming cut 6 bases from V and 4 bases from J; bases unmatched to any gene: 9. CDR3 DNA: TGTGCCAGCAGAGACGGGGGGATCCTGTACAATGAGCAGTTCTTC. Amino acids: CASRDGGILYNEQFF.

This clonotype has a count of ten or more. The chain carries TRBV27 and TRBJ1-1, with D possibly TRBD1 on 5 matching bases. CDR3 length: 15 amino acids. Trimming cost V 0 bases and J 0 bases, with 8 bases left between them. Germline CDR1 and CDR2: MNHEY and SMNVEV (reference sequence). The CDR3 coding sequence is TGTGCCAGCAGTTTATCTGGACAATTGAACACTGAAGCTTTCTTT. It encodes CASSLSGQLNTEAFF.

This clonotype was observed at least ten times. This chain connects TRBV3-1 to TRBJ2-7, with TRBD2 matching over 7 bases. V shed 5 bases, J shed 6 bases, and the junction held 10 bases outside the gene matches. The germline V gene encodes CDR1 LGHDT and CDR2 YNNKEL (reference sequence). This CDR3 is built from 14 residues. The CDR3 sequence: CASSDAGESFEQYF. The CDR3 region has the DNA TGTGCCAGCAGCGACGCGGGAGAAAGTTTCGAGCAGTACTTC.